Listed below are T cell receptor beta chains from one sample, sequenced in a study of beta chain features in type 1 diabetes. Sequencing was performed with immunoSEQ multiplex PCR; in TCRdb, only in-frame clones are kept and a portion is missing. The repertoire holds 150,000 to 200,000 clones, with about 8% as singletons. Sequencing was performed on central memory CD4+ T cells from blood. The receptors stem from a woman between 40 and 50 years old with type 1 diabetes. The CDR3 runs from the conserved cysteine through the conserved F or W. Not all rows give a size; the values are once, few, many and, for expanded clones, a class.

abundance: .
v_gene: TRBV18
j_gene: TRBJ1-1
len: 15
CDR3aa: CASSLGQGMNTEAFF

abundance: many
v_gene: TRBV28
j_gene: TRBJ2-7
len: 12
CDR3aa: CASRGRSYEQYF

abundance: few
v_gene: TRBV5-4
j_gene: TRBJ2-5
len: 13
CDR3aa: CASSFKGEETQYF

abundance: .
v_gene: TRBV18
j_gene: TRBJ2-3
len: 15
CDR3aa: CASSSTSGITDTQYF

abundance: .
v_gene: TRBV6-6
j_gene: TRBJ1-6
len: 16
CDR3aa: CASSYSMSLYNSPLHF

abundance: few
v_gene: TRBV6-4
j_gene: TRBJ2-1
len: 13
CDR3aa: CASGQGRYNEQFF

abundance: .
v_gene: TRBV19
j_gene: TRBJ2-5
len: 15
CDR3aa: CASSWGDRNQETQYF

abundance: .
v_gene: TRBV7-6
j_gene: TRBJ2-2
len: 17
CDR3aa: CASSLSNHGTGDRELFF

abundance: few
v_gene: TRBV6-5
j_gene: TRBJ2-5
len: 13
CDR3aa: CASSPTSQETQYF

abundance: few
v_gene: TRBV28
j_gene: TRBJ2-7
len: 14
CDR3aa: CASISQGALNEQYF

abundance: few
v_gene: TRBV27
j_gene: TRBJ2-2
len: 12
CDR3aa: CASSLLSGELFF

abundance: .
v_gene: TRBV5-1
j_gene: TRBJ1-2
len: 14
CDR3aa: CASSPEARSDGYTF

abundance: .
v_gene: TRBV19
j_gene: TRBJ2-7
len: 14
CDR3aa: CASSMGTGSYEQYF

abundance: few
v_gene: TRBV15
j_gene: TRBJ1-6
len: 16
CDR3aa: CATSRVRGGGNSPLHF

abundance: many
v_gene: TRBV7-2
j_gene: TRBJ1-4
len: 11
CDR3aa: CASSDSAKLFF

abundance: few
v_gene: TRBV15
j_gene: TRBJ1-3
len: 13
CDR3aa: CATSRGLGDTIYF

abundance: .
v_gene: TRBV14
j_gene: TRBJ2-3
len: 12
CDR3aa: CASSSGRWTQYF

abundance: .
v_gene: TRBV21-1
j_gene: TRBJ2-3
len: 15
CDR3aa: CARHARGQIWDTQYF

abundance: few
v_gene: TRBV5-1
j_gene: TRBJ2-7
len: 13
CDR3aa: CASSLDRGNEQYF

abundance: few
v_gene: TRBV5-6
j_gene: TRBJ1-1
len: 14
CDR3aa: CASSSDSSNTEAFF

abundance: few
v_gene: TRBV7-2
j_gene: TRBJ2-7
len: 17
CDR3aa: CASSLGLGGAGEYEQYF

abundance: .
v_gene: TRBV13
j_gene: TRBJ1-1
len: 16
CDR3aa: CASSLALGVGPRGAFF

abundance: .
v_gene: TRBV6-6
j_gene: TRBJ2-7
len: 13
CDR3aa: CASSSSTRGEQYF

abundance: .
v_gene: TRBV5-1
j_gene: TRBJ1-1
len: 14
CDR3aa: CASGQGAENTEAFF

abundance: few
v_gene: TRBV30
j_gene: TRBJ1-3
len: 18
CDR3aa: CAWSSWTSSGVRGNTIYF

abundance: few
v_gene: TRBV27
j_gene: TRBJ2-5
len: 15
CDR3aa: CASSFGQGLGETQYF

abundance: few
v_gene: TRBV28
j_gene: TRBJ2-7
len: 15
CDR3aa: CASSSGTLSSYEQYF

abundance: few
v_gene: TRBV4-2
j_gene: TRBJ2-7
len: 11
CDR3aa: CASGRFDEQYF

abundance: .
v_gene: TRBV9
j_gene: TRBJ1-2
len: 14
CDR3aa: CASSVGRFPLGYTF

abundance: few
v_gene: TRBV6-5
j_gene: TRBJ1-3
len: 15
CDR3aa: CASSYGHSSGNTIYF

abundance: .
v_gene: TRBV7-3
j_gene: TRBJ2-7
len: 15
CDR3aa: CASSVGQETSYEQYF

abundance: .
v_gene: TRBV5-4
j_gene: TRBJ2-1
len: 15
CDR3aa: CASSYGGDRENEQFF

abundance: few
v_gene: TRBV7-2
j_gene: TRBJ1-2
len: 13
CDR3aa: CASSTGTGYGYTF

abundance: .
v_gene: TRBV20-1
j_gene: TRBJ1-2
len: 11
CDR3aa: CSARVIQGNTF

abundance: .
v_gene: TRBV6-5
j_gene: TRBJ2-4
len: 14
CDR3aa: CASSVRRGENIQYF

abundance: many
v_gene: TRBV5-1
j_gene: TRBJ2-6
len: 14
CDR3aa: CASATGSGANVLTF

abundance: few
v_gene: TRBV6-5
j_gene: TRBJ1-2
len: 13
CDR3aa: CASRDTGWKGYTF

abundance: few
v_gene: TRBV9
j_gene: TRBJ1-1
len: 16
CDR3aa: CASSAQGVGGETEAFF

abundance: .
v_gene: TRBV2
j_gene: TRBJ2-5
len: 13
CDR3aa: CASRWTVEETQYF

abundance: .
v_gene: TRBV7-3
j_gene: TRBJ1-2
len: 15
CDR3aa: CASSFAPTALEGYTF

abundance: .
v_gene: TRBV9
j_gene: TRBJ1-2
len: 14
CDR3aa: CASSVDSPIAGYTF